Below are 13 T cell receptor beta chains sequenced from a single sample in a study of CDR3 diversity in severe acne. TCRdb reprocessed the PCR reads via MiXCR and lists one record per CDR3 protein. The sample lists fewer than 90,000 distinct CDR3 sequences; 45% to 55% were seen once. Sequencing input: blood. All receptors come from a male donor with severe acne vulgaris.

This clonotype was recorded once. This chain joins TRBV25-1 and TRBJ1-3, with TRBD1 as a possible D gene (5 bases). This CDR3 is built from 12 residues. Per germline, CDR1 MGHDK and CDR2 SYGVNS. Trimming pared 7 bases from V and 2 bases from J, leaving 6 bases between. CDR3 in amino acids: CASTRAGNTIYF. CDR3 coding DNA: TGTGCCAGCACCAGGGCTGGAAACACCATATATTTT.

This clonotype was seen only a few times. The junction departs from germline at one end; a sequencing error may be responsible. The rearrangement links TRBV5-4 to TRBJ1-1; 7 bases are a match to TRBD1. The germline V gene encodes CDR1 SGHNT and CDR2 YYREEE (reference sequence). The CDR3 length is 15 residues. The DNA for the CDR3 is TGTGCCAGCAGCCGGAGGACAGGAGAAAACACTGAGGCTTTCTTT. This codes for CASSRRTGENTEAFF.

This clonotype was found many times. CDR3 nucleotides: TGTGCCAGCAGCGTAGGGGGAGACCCCTACAATGAGCAGTTCTTC. Amino acids: CASSVGGDPYNEQFF. The rearrangement uses TRBV9 and TRBJ2-1, with D possibly matching TRBD2 (5 bases). V shed 0 bases and J shed 2 bases, with 9 bases lying between them. Germline lookup yields CDR1 SGDLS and CDR2 YYNGEE. This CDR3 contains 15 residues.

The table lists this clonotype with many counts. The chain is built from TRBV15 and TRBJ2-5; 11 nucleotides align to TRBD2. Germline V gives CDR1 LNHNV, CDR2 YYDKDF (reference sequence). V dropped 1 base and J dropped 4; count of bases not matched to a gene: 11. This CDR3 comprises 18 residues. The CDR3, as DNA: TGTGCCACCAGCAGAGGCCGCCATAGCGGGGGGGCCACAGAGACCCAGTACTTC. Translated: CATSRGRHSGGATETQYF.

This chain joins TRBV2 and TRBJ2-7; D perhaps matches TRBD1 (5 bases). Trimming cost V 3 bases and J 4 bases, with 10 bases left between them. Germline V CDR1 and CDR2: SNHLY, FYNNEI. The CDR3 consists of 13 residues. The DNA of the CDR3 is TGTGCCAGCAGTGACGGCAGGGATTACGAGCAGTACTTC. Translating it yields CASSDGRDYEQYF.

For this clonotype: A single base separates this from a much larger clone, so it may be a read error. The chain joins TRBV20-1 to TRBJ2-5, with D possibly called TRBD1 or TRBD2 (5 bases each). The CDR3 length is 12 residues. CDR1 and CDR2 from the germline V gene are DFQATT and SNEGSKA (reference sequence). Trimming stripped 5 bases from V and 4 bases from J, with 11 bases between. The CDR3 coding sequence is TGCAGTGCTGTCAGGGACCCAGAGACCCAGTACTTC. Its protein is CSAVRDPETQYF.

Points on this clonotype: A read error may produce the germline difference seen at one junction end. CDR3 DNA sequence: TGTGCCAGCAGCCAAGAGGCGGGGGGCCCCTACGAGCAGTGCTTC. It yields the protein CASSQEAGGPYEQCF. V usage is TRBV4-1 and J usage is TRBJ2-7, with 8 bases fitting TRBD2. Per the germline V gene, CDR1 is MGHRA and CDR2 is YSYEKL. The CDR3 sequence is 15 residues long.

CDR3 amino acids: CSVEVYNEQFF. In nucleotides, the CDR3 is TGCAGCGTTGAGGTCTACAATGAGCAGTTCTTC. This chain links TRBV29-1 with TRBJ2-1; D is ambiguous. Trimming removed 3 bases at V and 3 bases at J, with 3 bases between. This CDR3 has 11 residues. CDR1 SQVTM and CDR2 ANQGSEA come from the germline V gene.

Notes on this clonotype: The junction does not match germline at one end; this may be a read error. The genes are TRBV7-7 and TRBJ2-5; D may match TRBD1 or TRBD2 (5 bases each). The CDR3 runs to 17 residues. Germline lookup yields CDR1 SSHAT and CDR2 FNYEAQ (reference sequence). In DNA, the CDR3 is TGTGCTAGCAGCTTGTTATCGTCCCGGGGCAACCAAGAGACCCAGTACTTC. It specifies CASSLLSSRGNQETQYF. Supplemented by reference TRBV7-7 and TRBJ2-5, the full variable domain reads GAGVSQSPRYKVTKRGQDVTLRCDPISSHATLYWYQQALGQGPEFLTYFNYEAQPDKSGLPSDRFSAERPEGSISTLTIQRTEQRDSAMYRCASSLLSSRGNQETQYFGPGTRLLVL.

This clonotype has just a few counts. This chain uses TRBV7-6 with TRBJ2-4, with D maybe TRBD2 (6 bases). The CDR3 totals 13 residues. V was clipped by 5 bases and J by 9 bases, with 14 bases between them. CDR1 is SGHVS, CDR2 FNYEAQ, per germline. The CDR3 DNA follows: TGTGCCAGCAGCGGTTCCGGGAGCCCCATTCAGTACTTC. Protein: CASSGSGSPIQYF.

The rearrangement uses TRBV7-3 and TRBJ2-7; D perhaps matches TRBD2 (6 bases). Germline CDR1 is SGHTA and CDR2 is FQGTGA. The CDR3 totals 15 residues. With 4 bases removed from V and 4 bases from J, the gap between germline ends came to 17 bases. The CDR3 reads CASSSKGGATYEQYF. The CDR3 nucleotides are TGTGCCAGCAGCTCGAAAGGCGGGGCCACATACGAGCAGTACTTC.

The sample holds many counts of this clonotype. This chain connects TRBV6-2 or TRBV6-3 to TRBJ2-1; 8 nucleotides agree with TRBD1. CDR3 length equals 16 residues. Germline CDR1 reads MNHEY; CDR2 reads SVGEGT. The V and J ends lost 9 bases and 3 bases, in that order; junction bases with no gene match: 13. The CDR3 region is CASTNDRGKGYNEQFF. The CDR3 nucleotides are TGTGCCAGTACTAACGACAGGGGCAAGGGCTACAATGAGCAGTTCTTC.

This clonotype came up many times. The chain is built from TRBV7-9 and TRBJ1-2, with 7 nucleotides matching TRBD1. Trimming cost V 2 bases and J 5 bases; bases outside gene matches: 2. The germline gives CDR1 SEHNR, CDR2 FQNEAQ (reference sequence). The CDR3 sequence is 13 residues long. The CDR3 protein is CASSLTGEYGYTF. CDR3 bases: TGTGCCAGCAGCTTAACAGGGGAATATGGCTACACCTTC.